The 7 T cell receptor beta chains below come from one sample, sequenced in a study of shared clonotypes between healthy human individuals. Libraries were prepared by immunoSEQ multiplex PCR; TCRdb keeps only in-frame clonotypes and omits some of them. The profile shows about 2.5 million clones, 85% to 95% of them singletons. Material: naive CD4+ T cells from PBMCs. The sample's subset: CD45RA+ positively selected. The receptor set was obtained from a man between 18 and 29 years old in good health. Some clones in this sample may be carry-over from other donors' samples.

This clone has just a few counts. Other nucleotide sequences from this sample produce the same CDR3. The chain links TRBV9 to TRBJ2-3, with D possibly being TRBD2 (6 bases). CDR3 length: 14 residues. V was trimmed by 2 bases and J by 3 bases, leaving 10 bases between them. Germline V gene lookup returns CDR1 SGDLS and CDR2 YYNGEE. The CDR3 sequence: CASSVEGQTDTQYF. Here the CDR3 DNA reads TGTGCCAGCAGCGTGGAGGGTCAGACAGATACGCAGTATTTT.

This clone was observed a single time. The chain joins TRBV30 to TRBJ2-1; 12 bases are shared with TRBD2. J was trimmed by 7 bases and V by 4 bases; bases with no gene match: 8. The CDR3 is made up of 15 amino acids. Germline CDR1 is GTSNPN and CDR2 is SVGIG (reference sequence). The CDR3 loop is CAWTRLAGEGNEQFF. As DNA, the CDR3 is TGTGCCTGGACCCGACTAGCGGGAGAGGGTAATGAGCAGTTCTTC.

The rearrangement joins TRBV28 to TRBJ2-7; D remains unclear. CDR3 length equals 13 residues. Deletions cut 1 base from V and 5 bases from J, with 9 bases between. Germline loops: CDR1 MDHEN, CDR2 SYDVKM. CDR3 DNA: TGTGCCAGCAGTTTATTTTTTCGGGACGAGCAGTACTTC. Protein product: CASSLFFRDEQYF.

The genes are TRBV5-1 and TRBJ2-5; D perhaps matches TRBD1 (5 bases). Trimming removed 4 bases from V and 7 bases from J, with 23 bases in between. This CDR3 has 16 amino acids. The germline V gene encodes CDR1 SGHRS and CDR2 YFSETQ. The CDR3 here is CASSPQLWGGWGTQYF. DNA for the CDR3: TGCGCCAGCAGCCCACAATTATGGGGCGGTTGGGGGACCCAGTACTTC.

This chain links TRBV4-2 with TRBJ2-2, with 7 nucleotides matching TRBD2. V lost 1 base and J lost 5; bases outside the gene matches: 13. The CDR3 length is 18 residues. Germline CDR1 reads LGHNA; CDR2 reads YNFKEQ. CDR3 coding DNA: TGTGCCAGCAGCCAAGGTCATGCGGGAGAGGCGCCTACCGGGGAGCTGTTTTTT. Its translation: CASSQGHAGEAPTGELFF.

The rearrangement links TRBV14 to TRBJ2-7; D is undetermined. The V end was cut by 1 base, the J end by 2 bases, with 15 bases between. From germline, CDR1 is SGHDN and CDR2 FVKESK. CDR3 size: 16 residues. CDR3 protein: CASSQGYTARTYEQYF. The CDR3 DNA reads TGTGCCAGCAGCCAAGGATACACAGCTCGAACCTACGAGCAGTACTTC.

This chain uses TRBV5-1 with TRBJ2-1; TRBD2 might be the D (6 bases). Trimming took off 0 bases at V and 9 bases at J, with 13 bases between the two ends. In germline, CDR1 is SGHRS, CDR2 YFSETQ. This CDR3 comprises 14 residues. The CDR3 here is CASSLAPQGGEQFF. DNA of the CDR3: TGCGCCAGCAGCTTGGCACCCCAGGGAGGTGAGCAGTTCTTC.